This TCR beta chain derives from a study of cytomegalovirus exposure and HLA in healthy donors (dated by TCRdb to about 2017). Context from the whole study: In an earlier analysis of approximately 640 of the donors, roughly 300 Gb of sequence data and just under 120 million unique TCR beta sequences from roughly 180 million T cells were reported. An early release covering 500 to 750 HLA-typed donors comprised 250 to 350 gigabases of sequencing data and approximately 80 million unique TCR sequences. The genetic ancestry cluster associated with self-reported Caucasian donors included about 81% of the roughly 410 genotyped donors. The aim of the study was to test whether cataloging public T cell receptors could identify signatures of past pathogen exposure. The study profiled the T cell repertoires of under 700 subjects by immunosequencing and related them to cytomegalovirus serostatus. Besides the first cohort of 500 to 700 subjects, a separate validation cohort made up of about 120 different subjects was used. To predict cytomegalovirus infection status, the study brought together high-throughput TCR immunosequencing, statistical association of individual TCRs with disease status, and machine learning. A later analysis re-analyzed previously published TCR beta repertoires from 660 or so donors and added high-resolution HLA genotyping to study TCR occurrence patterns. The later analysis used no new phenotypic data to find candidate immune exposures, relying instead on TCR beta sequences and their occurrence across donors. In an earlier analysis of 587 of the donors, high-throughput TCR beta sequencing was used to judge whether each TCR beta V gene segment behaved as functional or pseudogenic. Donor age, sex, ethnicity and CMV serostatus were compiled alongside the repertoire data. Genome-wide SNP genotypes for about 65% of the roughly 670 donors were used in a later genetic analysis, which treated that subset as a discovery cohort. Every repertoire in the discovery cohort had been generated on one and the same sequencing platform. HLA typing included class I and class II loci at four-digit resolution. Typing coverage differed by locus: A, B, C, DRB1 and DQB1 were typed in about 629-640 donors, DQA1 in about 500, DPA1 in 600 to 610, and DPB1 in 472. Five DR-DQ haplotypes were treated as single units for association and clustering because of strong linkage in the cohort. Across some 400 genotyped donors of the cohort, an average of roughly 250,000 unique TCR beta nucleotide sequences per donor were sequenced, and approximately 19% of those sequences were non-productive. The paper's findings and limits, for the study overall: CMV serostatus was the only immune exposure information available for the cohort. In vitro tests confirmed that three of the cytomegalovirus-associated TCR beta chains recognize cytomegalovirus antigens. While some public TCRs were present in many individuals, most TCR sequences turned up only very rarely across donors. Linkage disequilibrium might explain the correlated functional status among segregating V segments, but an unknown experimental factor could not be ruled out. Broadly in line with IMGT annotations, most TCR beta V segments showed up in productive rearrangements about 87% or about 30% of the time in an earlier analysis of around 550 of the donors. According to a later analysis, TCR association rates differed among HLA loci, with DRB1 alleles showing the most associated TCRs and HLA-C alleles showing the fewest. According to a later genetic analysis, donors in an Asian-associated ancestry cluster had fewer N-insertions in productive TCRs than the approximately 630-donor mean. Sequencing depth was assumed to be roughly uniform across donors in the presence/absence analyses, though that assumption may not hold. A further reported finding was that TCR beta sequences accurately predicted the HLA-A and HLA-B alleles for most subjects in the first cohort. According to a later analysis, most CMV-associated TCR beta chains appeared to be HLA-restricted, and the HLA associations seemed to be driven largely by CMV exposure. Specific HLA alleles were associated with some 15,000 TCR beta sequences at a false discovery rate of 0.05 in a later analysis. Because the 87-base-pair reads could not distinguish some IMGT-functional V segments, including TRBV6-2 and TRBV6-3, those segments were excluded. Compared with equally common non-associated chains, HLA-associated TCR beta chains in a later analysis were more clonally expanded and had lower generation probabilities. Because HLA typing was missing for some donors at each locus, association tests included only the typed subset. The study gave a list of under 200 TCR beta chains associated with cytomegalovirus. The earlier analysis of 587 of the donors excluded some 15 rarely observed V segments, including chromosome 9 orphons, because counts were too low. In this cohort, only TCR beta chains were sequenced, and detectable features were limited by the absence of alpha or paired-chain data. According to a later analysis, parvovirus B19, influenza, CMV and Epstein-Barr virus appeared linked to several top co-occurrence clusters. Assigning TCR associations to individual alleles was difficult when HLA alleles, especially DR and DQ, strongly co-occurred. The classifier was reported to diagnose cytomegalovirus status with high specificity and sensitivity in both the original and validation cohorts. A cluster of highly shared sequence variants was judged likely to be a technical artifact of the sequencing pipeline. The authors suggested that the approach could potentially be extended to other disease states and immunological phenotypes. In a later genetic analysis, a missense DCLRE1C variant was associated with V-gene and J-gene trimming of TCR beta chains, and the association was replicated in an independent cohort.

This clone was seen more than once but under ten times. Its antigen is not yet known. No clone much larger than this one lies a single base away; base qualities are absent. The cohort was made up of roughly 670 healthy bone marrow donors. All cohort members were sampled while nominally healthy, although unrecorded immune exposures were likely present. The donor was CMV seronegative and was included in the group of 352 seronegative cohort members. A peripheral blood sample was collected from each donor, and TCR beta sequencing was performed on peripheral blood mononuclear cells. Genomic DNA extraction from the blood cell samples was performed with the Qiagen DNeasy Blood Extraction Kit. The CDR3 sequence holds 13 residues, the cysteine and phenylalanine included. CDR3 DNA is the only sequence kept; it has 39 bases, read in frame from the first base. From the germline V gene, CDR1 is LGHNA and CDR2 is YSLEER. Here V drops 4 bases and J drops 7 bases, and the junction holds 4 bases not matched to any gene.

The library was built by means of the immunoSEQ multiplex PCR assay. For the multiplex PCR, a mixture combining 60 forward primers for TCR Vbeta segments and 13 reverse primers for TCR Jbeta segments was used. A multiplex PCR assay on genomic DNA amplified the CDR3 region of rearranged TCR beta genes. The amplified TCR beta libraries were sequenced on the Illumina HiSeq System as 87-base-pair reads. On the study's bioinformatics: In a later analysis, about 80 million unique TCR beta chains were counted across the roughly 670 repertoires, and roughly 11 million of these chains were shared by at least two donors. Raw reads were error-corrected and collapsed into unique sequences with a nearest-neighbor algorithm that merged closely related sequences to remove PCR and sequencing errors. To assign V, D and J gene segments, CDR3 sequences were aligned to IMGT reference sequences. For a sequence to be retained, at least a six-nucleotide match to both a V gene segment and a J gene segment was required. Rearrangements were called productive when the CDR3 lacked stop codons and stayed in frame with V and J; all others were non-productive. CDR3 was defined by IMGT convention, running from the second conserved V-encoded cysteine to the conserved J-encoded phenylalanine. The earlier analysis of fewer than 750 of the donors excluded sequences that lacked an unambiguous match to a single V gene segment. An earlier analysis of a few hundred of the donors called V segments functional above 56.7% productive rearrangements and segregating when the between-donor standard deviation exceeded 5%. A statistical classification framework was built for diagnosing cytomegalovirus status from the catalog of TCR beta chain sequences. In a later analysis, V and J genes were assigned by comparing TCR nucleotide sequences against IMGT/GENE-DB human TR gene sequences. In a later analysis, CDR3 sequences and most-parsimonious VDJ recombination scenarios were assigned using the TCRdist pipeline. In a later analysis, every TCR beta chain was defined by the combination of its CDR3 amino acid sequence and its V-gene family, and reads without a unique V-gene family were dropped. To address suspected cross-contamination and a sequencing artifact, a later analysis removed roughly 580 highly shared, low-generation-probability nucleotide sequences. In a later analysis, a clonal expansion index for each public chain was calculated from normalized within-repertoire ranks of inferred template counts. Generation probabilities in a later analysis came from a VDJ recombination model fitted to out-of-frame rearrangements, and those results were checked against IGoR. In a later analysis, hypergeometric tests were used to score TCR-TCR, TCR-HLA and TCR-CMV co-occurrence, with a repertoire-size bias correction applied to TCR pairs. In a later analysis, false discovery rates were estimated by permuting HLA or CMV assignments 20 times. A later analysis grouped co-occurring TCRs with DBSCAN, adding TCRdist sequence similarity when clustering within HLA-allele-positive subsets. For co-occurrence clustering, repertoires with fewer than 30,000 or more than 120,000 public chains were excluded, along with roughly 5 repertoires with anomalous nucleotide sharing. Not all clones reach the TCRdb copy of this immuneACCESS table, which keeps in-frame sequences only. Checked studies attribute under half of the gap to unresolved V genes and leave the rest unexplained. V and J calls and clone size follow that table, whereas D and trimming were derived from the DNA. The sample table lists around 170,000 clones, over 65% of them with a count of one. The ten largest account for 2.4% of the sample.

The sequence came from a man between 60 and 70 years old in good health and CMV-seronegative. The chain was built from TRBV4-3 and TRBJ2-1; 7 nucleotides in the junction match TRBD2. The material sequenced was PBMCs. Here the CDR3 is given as CASSPWGGNEQFF. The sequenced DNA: TGCGCCAGCAGCCCCTGGGGGGGGAATGAGCAGTTCTTC.